A selection of T cell receptor beta chains follows, all from one sample in a study of cytomegalovirus exposure and HLA in healthy donors. Generated by immunoSEQ multiplex PCR, the TCRdb table keeps only in-frame clones and is missing some. This table holds 95,000 to 150,000 clones. The source material was PBMCs. The receptor source for this set is a man younger than 35 in good health and CMV-seronegative. Both conserved end residues are part of each CDR3. Each record gives: D gene, J gene, V gene, CDR3 DNA, CDR3 protein. A D gene is named only where the DNA matches it firmly.

NA	TRBJ2-2	TRBV6-5	TGTGCCAGCAGCCCTTACTCGAACACCGGGGAGCTGTTTTTT	CASSPYSNTGELFF
NA	TRBJ1-2	TRBV25-1	TGTGCCAGCAGTGAATACCGGGAAGGCTACACCTTC	CASSEYREGYTF
NA	TRBJ2-7	TRBV29-1	TGCAGCGTTGTATCAGGGGCCTCCTACGAGCAGTACTTC	CSVVSGASYEQYF
TRBD2	TRBJ2-7	TRBV19	TGTGCCAGTACCAGGACTAGCGGGAATAGGTACGAGCAGTACTTC	CASTRTSGNRYEQYF
TRBD2	TRBJ2-1	TRBV6-5	TGTGCCACCGGTAGCGGGAGGGGACACAATGAGCAGTTCTTC	CATGSGRGHNEQFF
TRBD2	TRBJ2-2	TRBV10-1	TGCGCCAGCAGTGAGGCTAGCGGGGCGGCCGGGGAGCTGTTTTTT	CASSEASGAAGELFF
TRBD2	TRBJ2-2	TRBV27	TGTGCCACCGGTTGGCCTAGCGGGAGACGGAGGGAGCTGTTTTTT	CATGWPSGRRRELFF
TRBD1	TRBJ2-7	TRBV9	TGTGCCAGCAGCGTAGGAAAGGGGGCCTTCGACTACGAGCAGTACTTC	CASSVGKGAFDYEQYF
TRBD1	TRBJ1-1	TRBV6-5	TGTGCCAGCAGTTTTAGACAGGGTGAAGCTTTCTTT	CASSFRQGEAFF
TRBD1	TRBJ1-5	TRBV7-9	TGTGCCAGCAGCGATGACAGGGGGCATAGCAATCAGCCCCAGCATTTT	CASSDDRGHSNQPQHF
NA	TRBJ1-2	TRBV29-1	TGCAGCGTTGAGGAGGGGCTGGGCTACACCTTC	CSVEEGLGYTF
NA	TRBJ1-5	TRBV19	TGTGCCAGTAGTATTGGCCTCAGGGGAGAGGGTCAGCCCCAGCATTTT	CASSIGLRGEGQPQHF
NA	TRBJ1-1	TRBV5-6	TGTGCCAGCAGTCCCGACGGACACCGCACTGAAGCTTTCTTT	CASSPDGHRTEAFF
NA	TRBJ2-7	TRBV29-1	TGCAGCGTTGGTGTTAGGGGGAACGATTACGAGCAGTACTTC	CSVGVRGNDYEQYF
TRBD2	TRBJ2-1	TRBV7-2	TGTGCCAGCGTAGCGGGAGCTTACAATGAGCAGTTCTTC	CASVAGAYNEQFF
NA	TRBJ2-7	TRBV5-1	TGCGCCAGCAGCTCGGGACAGTCTATACTAGCCGAGCAGTACTTC	CASSSGQSILAEQYF
TRBD2	TRBJ2-1	TRBV5-6	TGTGCCAGCAGCATCGTAGCGGGGCCGCAGTTCTTC	CASSIVAGPQFF
NA	TRBJ2-5	TRBV28	TGTGCCAGCAGTTTACCCGACAGCCGGGAGACCCAGTACTTC	CASSLPDSRETQYF
NA	TRBJ2-7	TRBV7-8	TGTGCCAGCAGCTTAGCGCTAAGTGGAGTTTACGAGCAGTACTTC	CASSLALSGVYEQYF
NA	TRBJ2-2	TRBV13	TGTGCCAGCAGCCCCCTGGGCCTGGACGGGGAGCTGTTTTTT	CASSPLGLDGELFF
NA	TRBJ2-1	TRBV7-3	TGTGCCAGCAGCTTTCACAGAAACCCCAATGAGCAGTTCTTC	CASSFHRNPNEQFF
TRBD1	TRBJ2-2	TRBV15	TGTGCCACCAGCAGCCAAGGGGGCCGGTTCACCGGGGAGCTGTTTTTT	CATSSQGGRFTGELFF
NA	TRBJ2-7	TRBV2	TGTGCCACTGTTAGCGGAGGCGAGCAGTACTTC	CATVSGGEQYF
TRBD1	TRBJ1-5	TRBV6-6	TGTGCCAGCACTAGGGGGACAGGGAGCCAGCCCCAGCATTTT	CASTRGTGSQPQHF
NA	TRBJ1-1	TRBV1	TGCACCAGCAGCCAAAGATTAGCCCGAGACAGTGAGACTCTGAACACTGAAGCTTTCTTT	CTSSQRLARDSETLNTEAFF
TRBD2	TRBJ2-3	TRBV5-5	TGTGCCAGCAGCTCGGGACTAGCAGGGGCAGATACGCAGTATTTT	CASSSGLAGADTQYF
NA	TRBJ1-5	TRBV4-1	TGCGCCAGCAGCCAAGTCATCGGTCGGGAGGGTCAGCCCCAGCATTTT	CASSQVIGREGQPQHF
NA	TRBJ2-7	TRBV7-9	TGTGCCAGCAACAACAGGGATGCAGGGGCCGAGCAGTACTTC	CASNNRDAGAEQYF
NA	TRBJ2-7	TRBV27	TGTGCCAGTTGGGGCGGATCCTACGAGCAGTACTTC	CASWGGSYEQYF
TRBD1	TRBJ1-2	TRBV5-1	TGCGCCAGCAGAACAGGGGGTACTTATGGCTACACCTTC	CASRTGGTYGYTF
TRBD1	TRBJ2-7	TRBV6-1	TGTGCCAGCAGATTCCGGACAGGGGGCAATTACGAGCAGTACTTC	CASRFRTGGNYEQYF
TRBD1	TRBJ1-2	TRBV7-9	TGTGCCAGCAGCTCTAGGGGACAGGAGATCTATGGCTACACCTTC	CASSSRGQEIYGYTF
NA	TRBJ2-6	TRBV15	TGTGCCACCAGCAGGGAGCCGGGACACCACTCTGGGGCCAACGTCCTGACTTTC	CATSREPGHHSGANVLTF
TRBD2	TRBJ2-1	TRBV19	TGTGCCAGTAGTATAGATCTCCCTAGCGGGAGGTCAGGGGATGAGCAGTTCTTC	CASSIDLPSGRSGDEQFF
TRBD2	TRBJ2-7	TRBV2	TGTGCCAGCAGTGAGGTGGCGGGAGTCGGCGAGCAGTACTTC	CASSEVAGVGEQYF
NA	TRBJ1-5	TRBV19	TGTGCCAGTAGCCTGTATAATAGCAATCAGCCCCAGCATTTT	CASSLYNSNQPQHF
TRBD2	TRBJ2-7	TRBV30	TGTGCCTGGAGTCAAGGCGGGGGAATAGAGCAGTACTTC	CAWSQGGGIEQYF
NA	TRBJ2-2	TRBV27	TGTGCCAGCAGTTGGGGCCTGAACACCGGGGAGCTGTTTTTT	CASSWGLNTGELFF
NA	TRBJ1-1	TRBV6-5	TGTGCCAGCAGTCACCGACAGAGCATGAACACTGAAGCTTTCTTT	CASSHRQSMNTEAFF
TRBD2	TRBJ2-7	TRBV27	TGTGCCAGCAGTTTCCGAGCGGGAGACGAGCAGTACTTC	CASSFRAGDEQYF
TRBD1	TRBJ1-6	TRBV4-2	TGTGCCAGCAGCCTGAGGACAGGAGGGAATTCACCCCTCCACTTT	CASSLRTGGNSPLHF
NA	TRBJ2-7	TRBV2	TGTGCCAGCGGAACCAGGTTGGACGAGCAGTACTTC	CASGTRLDEQYF
NA	TRBJ2-6	TRBV7-9	TGTGCCAGCAGCCCTACGAAAGACTCTGGGGCCAACGTCCTGACTTTC	CASSPTKDSGANVLTF
TRBD1	TRBJ2-1	TRBV7-2	TGTGCCAGCAGCCTTCGGAGACAGGGGGCGACTGAGCAGTTCTTC	CASSLRRQGATEQFF
TRBD1	TRBJ2-7	TRBV28	TGTGCCAGCACCATCGGGACAGGTCGACACGAGCAGTACTTC	CASTIGTGRHEQYF
NA	TRBJ1-1	TRBV7-2	TGTGCCAGCAGCCGGGGGGGGTTTGTCCTAGGAAGCACTGAAGCTTTCTTT	CASSRGGFVLGSTEAFF
TRBD1	TRBJ1-2	TRBV19	TGTGCCAGCACCCAAAGCCAGTCCGGGACAGAGATATACTATGGCTACACCTTC	CASTQSQSGTEIYYGYTF
TRBD1	TRBJ1-2	TRBV5-1	TGCGCCAGCAGCCCCTCCGGGACAGACGTTAACTATGGCTACACCTTC	CASSPSGTDVNYGYTF
NA	TRBJ1-4	TRBV4-2	TGTGCCAGCAGCCGAGGGGGTCTAGTGGAAAAACTGTTTTTT	CASSRGGLVEKLFF
TRBD2	TRBJ2-1	TRBV28	TGTGCCAGCAGTTTGTCTAGCGGGTTCTACAATGAGCAGTTCTTC	CASSLSSGFYNEQFF
NA	TRBJ2-5	TRBV9	TGTGCCAGCAGCCCCCACCCGGGAAGCGGGGAGACCCAGTACTTC	CASSPHPGSGETQYF
NA	TRBJ1-1	TRBV30	TGTGCCTGGAGGTTAGGGGGGGACACTGAAGCTTTCTTT	CAWRLGGDTEAFF